This is a list of T cell receptor beta chains from one sample in a study of identical twins. TCRdb re-derived calls from the 5' RACE reads in MiXCR, one entry per CDR3 protein. The sample consists of over 600,000 distinct CDR3 sequences, around 21% of them appearing once. These same records also appear under a second study, on T cells expressing NK-cell markers.

The sequencing input was PBMCs. These receptors all stem from a woman aged 18-29 years in good health. Both conserved end residues are part of each CDR3. Each record gives: V gene, clone size, D gene, J gene, CDR3 protein, CDR3 DNA. The D gene is left open where the match is weak. Clone size is not always given. Where it is, it says once, few, many or a class for expanded clones.

v_gene: TRBV6-5; abundance: .; d_gene: .; j_gene: TRBJ2-3; CDR3aa: CASSSQGGSNTDTQYF; CDR3nt: TGTGCCAGCAGTTCCCAGGGGGGCTCTAACACAGATACGCAGTATTTT
v_gene: TRBV20-1; abundance: .; d_gene: .; j_gene: TRBJ2-5; CDR3aa: CSAPGRLQETQYF; CDR3nt: TGCAGTGCCCCGGGTAGGCTCCAAGAGACCCAGTACTTC
v_gene: TRBV29-1; abundance: .; d_gene: .; j_gene: TRBJ2-1; CDR3aa: CSAPTGIHNSEQFF; CDR3nt: TGCAGCGCCCCAACAGGGATCCACAATAGTGAGCAGTTCTTC
v_gene: TRBV24-1; abundance: .; d_gene: .; j_gene: TRBJ2-3; CDR3aa: CATSDGPTRGADTQYF; CDR3nt: TGTGCCACCAGTGATGGCCCCACCCGGGGCGCAGATACGCAGTATTTT
v_gene: TRBV29-1; abundance: few; d_gene: .; j_gene: TRBJ2-4; CDR3aa: CSVVGQSSNIQYF; CDR3nt: TGCAGCGTTGTTGGACAGAGTTCAAACATTCAGTACTTC
v_gene: TRBV28; abundance: .; d_gene: TRBD1; j_gene: TRBJ1-5; CDR3aa: CASSPLDRGTNQPQHF; CDR3nt: TGTGCCAGCAGTCCCCTCGACAGGGGGACCAATCAGCCCCAGCATTTT
v_gene: TRBV20-1; abundance: few; d_gene: TRBD2; j_gene: TRBJ2-3; CDR3aa: CSASQAGGRDTQYF; CDR3nt: TGCAGTGCTAGTCAAGCGGGGGGGCGGGATACGCAGTATTTT
v_gene: TRBV20-1; abundance: .; d_gene: TRBD2; j_gene: TRBJ2-7; CDR3aa: CSAREPSGRGYEQYF; CDR3nt: TGCAGTGCTAGGGAGCCTAGCGGGAGAGGATACGAGCAGTACTTC
v_gene: TRBV7-2; abundance: few; d_gene: .; j_gene: TRBJ2-1; CDR3aa: CASSGGTSSYNEQFF; CDR3nt: TGTGCCAGCAGCGGCGGGACCAGCTCCTACAATGAGCAGTTCTTC
v_gene: TRBV27; abundance: .; d_gene: TRBD1; j_gene: TRBJ1-1; CDR3aa: CASSPRTGRATEAFF; CDR3nt: TGTGCCAGCAGCCCGAGGACAGGGCGGGCCACTGAAGCTTTCTTT
v_gene: TRBV7-9; abundance: .; d_gene: .; j_gene: TRBJ2-7; CDR3aa: CASSLAEGFLSYEQYF; CDR3nt: TGTGCCAGCAGCTTAGCGGAGGGATTCCTCTCCTACGAGCAGTACTTC
v_gene: TRBV29-1; abundance: few; d_gene: .; j_gene: TRBJ2-6; CDR3aa: CSVGSASGANVLTF; CDR3nt: TGCAGCGTTGGAAGTGCCTCTGGGGCCAACGTCCTGACTTTC
v_gene: TRBV10-3; abundance: .; d_gene: TRBD2; j_gene: TRBJ2-1; CDR3aa: CAISVTSSGGSHEQFF; CDR3nt: TGTGCCATCAGTGTCACGTCAAGCGGGGGTTCCCATGAGCAGTTCTTC
v_gene: TRBV6-6; abundance: many; d_gene: .; j_gene: TRBJ1-1; CDR3aa: CASSLDGDPFF; CDR3nt: TGTGCCAGCAGTTTGGACGGGGACCCTTTCTTT
v_gene: TRBV6-1; abundance: few; d_gene: .; j_gene: TRBJ2-1; CDR3aa: CASSARPFSSGSYNEQFF; CDR3nt: TGTGCCAGCAGCGCTCGGCCTTTTTCAAGCGGCTCCTACAATGAGCAGTTCTTC
v_gene: TRBV5-1; abundance: many; d_gene: .; j_gene: TRBJ2-4; CDR3aa: CASSLSGSSAKNIQYF; CDR3nt: TGCGCCAGCAGCTTGTCAGGTTCCTCAGCCAAAAACATTCAGTACTTC
v_gene: TRBV20-1; abundance: .; d_gene: .; j_gene: TRBJ2-7; CDR3aa: CSASDIYEQYF; CDR3nt: TGCAGTGCTAGTGACATCTACGAGCAGTACTTC
v_gene: TRBV20-1; abundance: few; d_gene: .; j_gene: TRBJ2-1; CDR3aa: CSARETSWAMDEQFF; CDR3nt: TGCAGTGCTAGAGAGACATCATGGGCTATGGATGAGCAGTTCTTC
v_gene: TRBV20-1; abundance: .; d_gene: .; j_gene: TRBJ2-5; CDR3aa: CSVPSKGWETQYF; CDR3nt: TGCAGCGTCCCGAGCAAGGGGTGGGAGACCCAGTACTTC